These T cell receptor beta chains were read from a single sample in a study of OX40 agonist ivuxolimab in advanced cancers. Using immunoSEQ multiplex PCR, the repertoire was profiled, and TCRdb retains in-frame clones only, with some absent. Of approximately 30,000 clones listed, roughly 80% are singletons. This specimen consisted of CD4+ or CD8+ T cells sorted from blood, obtained in a trial of the OX40 agonist ivuxolimab. Every receptor here comes from an adult with an advanced solid tumor such as melanoma, head and neck, liver or kidney cancer. Both conserved end residues are part of each CDR3. The order of the fields is D gene, V gene, J gene, clone size, CDR3 DNA, CDR3 protein. The D gene is left open where the match is weak. Size values are once, few and many counts, or a class for expanded clones, and some rows have none.

.	TRBV10-3	TRBJ1-2	.	TGTGCCATCACTTCGGGAAACTATGGCTACACCTTC	CAITSGNYGYTF
.	TRBV21-1	TRBJ2-2	.	TGTGCCAGCAGCAAAGCTGGGGTCCCGAACACCGGGGAGCTGTTTTTT	CASSKAGVPNTGELFF
TRBD2	TRBV13	TRBJ2-1	.	TGTGCCAGCAGCTTAGAGGGACTAGCTTACAATGAGCAGTTCTTC	CASSLEGLAYNEQFF
.	TRBV19	TRBJ1-1	once	TGTGCCAGTAGCACAGGGTCCCTCGGTGGAGCTTTCTTT	CASSTGSLGGAFF
TRBD2	TRBV7-3	TRBJ2-1	once	TGTGCCAGCAGCTTAACTGGCCGGGGGGGCCTAAATGAGCAGTTCTTC	CASSLTGRGGLNEQFF
.	TRBV30	TRBJ2-7	few	TGTGCCACCGACCGGGGCTACGAGCAGTACTTC	CATDRGYEQYF
.	TRBV5-1	TRBJ2-1	.	TGCGCCAGCAGCTTGGAGTTACAGCCGTCGGATGAGCAGTTCTTC	CASSLELQPSDEQFF
.	TRBV5-4	TRBJ2-7	.	TGTGCCAGCTTTAGAATGGACGGTGGAGAGGTCGAGCAGTACTTC	CASFRMDGGEVEQYF
TRBD2	TRBV11-2	TRBJ2-1	.	TGTGCCAGCAGCTTAGTGTTAGCGGGATTATTGAATGAGCAGTTCTTC	CASSLVLAGLLNEQFF
.	TRBV4-3	TRBJ2-2	.	TGCGCCAGCAGCCAGAGAAGGGCACTAAGACAGAGGACCGGGGAGCTGTTTTTT	CASSQRRALRQRTGELFF
TRBD2	TRBV7-3	TRBJ2-3	.	TGTGCCAGCAGCACACCCGAGAGCGGGAGGGACACAGATACGCAGTATTTT	CASSTPESGRDTDTQYF
TRBD1	TRBV7-9	TRBJ1-1	.	TGTGCCAGCAGCTCACCCGGGACAGGGGGGAACACTGAAGCTTTCTTT	CASSSPGTGGNTEAFF
.	TRBV29-1	TRBJ2-1	.	TGCAGCGTAAGGACTAAGACTGACAATGAGCAGTTCTTC	CSVRTKTDNEQFF
.	TRBV7-7	TRBJ2-7	.	TGTGCTAGCAGCTTGGGTGGGGAAGCCGACGAGCAGTACTTC	CASSLGGEADEQYF
TRBD1	TRBV30	TRBJ1-1	few	TGTGCCTGGAGTATCTGGACAGGGATGAACACTGAAGCTTTCTTT	CAWSIWTGMNTEAFF
.	TRBV9	TRBJ1-6	once	TGTGCCAGCAGCGTAGAAAGGGACGGGAATTCACCCCTCCACTTT	CASSVERDGNSPLHF
TRBD2	TRBV5-1	TRBJ2-3	.	TGCGCCAGCAGCCTCACTAGCGGGAGTAACACAGATACGCAGTATTTT	CASSLTSGSNTDTQYF
.	TRBV29-1	TRBJ1-4	.	TGCAGCGTTGATTTTCGCGGCAGGGGTAGGGAAAAACTGTTTTTT	CSVDFRGRGREKLFF
.	TRBV27	TRBJ2-2	once	TGTGCCAGCAGTTTACCGGCCCCGCCGGGCACCGGGGAGCTGTTTTTT	CASSLPAPPGTGELFF
.	TRBV27	TRBJ1-4	.	TGTGCCAGCAGTTTATTTTGGGGGGCGGGTGAAAAACTGTTTTTT	CASSLFWGAGEKLFF
TRBD2	TRBV5-6	TRBJ2-5	.	TGTGCCAGCAGCTCTTCGGGTAGCGGGGGGGCCGTAGAGACCCAGTACTTC	CASSSSGSGGAVETQYF
.	TRBV5-6	TRBJ2-1	.	TGTGCCAGCAGCTTGTTAGACGAATACAATGAGCAGTTCTTC	CASSLLDEYNEQFF
TRBD1	TRBV29-1	TRBJ1-2	.	TGCAGCGTCGAAGGGGTTTCCGGGACAGGGGGTTGGGGCTACACCTTC	CSVEGVSGTGGWGYTF
TRBD1	TRBV29-1	TRBJ1-2	many	TGCAGCGTTGTCAACAGGGGGCTCAGTGGCTACACCTTC	CSVVNRGLSGYTF
TRBD2	TRBV11-2	TRBJ2-1	.	TGTGCCAGCAGCCCTGAAGCGGGAGAGGAGAATGAGCAGTTCTTC	CASSPEAGEENEQFF
.	TRBV9	TRBJ2-7	.	TGTGCCAGCAGCTCCCCCGGAGACGAGCAGTACTTC	CASSSPGDEQYF
.	TRBV10-2	TRBJ1-2	.	TGCGCCAGCAGTGACGAAGGGGCGGGTGGTGCCTATGGCTACACCTTC	CASSDEGAGGAYGYTF
.	TRBV28	TRBJ1-1	.	TGTGCCAGCAGTTTATCATTAAACACTGAAGCTTTCTTT	CASSLSLNTEAFF
TRBD1	TRBV10-3	TRBJ2-4	.	TGTGCCATCAGTGATACAGGGGGAACCAAAAACATTCAGTACTTC	CAISDTGGTKNIQYF
TRBD2	TRBV4-1	TRBJ2-7	.	TGCGCCAGCAGCGCCCGGGACTACGAATCCTACGAGCAGTACTTC	CASSARDYESYEQYF
.	TRBV30	TRBJ1-6	.	TGTGCCTGGAGTGTACTAGGGGGAAATTCACCCCTCCACTTT	CAWSVLGGNSPLHF
.	TRBV28	TRBJ2-3	.	TGTGCCAGCAGCCGGTTCGGGGCAGATACGCAGTATTTT	CASSRFGADTQYF
.	TRBV15	TRBJ1-6	.	TGTGCCACCAGCAGAGATTCTAGCTCACCCCTCCACTTT	CATSRDSSSPLHF
TRBD1	TRBV7-8	TRBJ2-7	.	TGTGCCAGCAGCCCTTACCGACAGGGGACCTACGAGCAGTACTTC	CASSPYRQGTYEQYF
.	TRBV6-5	TRBJ2-7	few	TGTGCCAGCAGCGCCTCGGGGGCTGTCTCCTACGAGCAGTACTTC	CASSASGAVSYEQYF
.	TRBV29-1	TRBJ1-3	once	TGCAGCGTGCTACTCGGGGGTTCGGGAAACACCATATATTTT	CSVLLGGSGNTIYF
.	TRBV30	TRBJ2-7	.	TGTGCCTGGAGTGTACCTAGGGAAGGATTCTACGAGCAGTACTTC	CAWSVPREGFYEQYF
.	TRBV6-4	TRBJ2-3	few	TGTGCCAGCAGTGAATTAGCGGATACTAGCACAGATACGCAGTATTTT	CASSELADTSTDTQYF
TRBD2	TRBV7-8	TRBJ2-7	.	TGTGCCAGCAGCCCAACGGCGGGAGCTAGCTCCTACGAGCAGTACTTC	CASSPTAGASSYEQYF
.	TRBV7-9	TRBJ2-5	few	TGTGCCAGCAGCCCCGACCTCGGTACGGAGACCCAGTACTTC	CASSPDLGTETQYF
.	TRBV30	TRBJ2-3	few	TGTGCCTGGAGTGTCGCCACAGATACGCAGTATTTT	CAWSVATDTQYF
.	TRBV7-7	TRBJ2-5	.	TGTGCCATACTTGACGCGACACAGGAGACCCAGTACTTC	CAILDATQETQYF
.	TRBV6-5	TRBJ2-7	.	TGTGCCAGCAGTTACTCGCCTACGACGGGGGAGCAGTACTTC	CASSYSPTTGEQYF
.	TRBV9	TRBJ2-7	.	TGTGCCAGCAGCGTAGGCAGGGACCGTTACTCCTACGAGCAGTACTTC	CASSVGRDRYSYEQYF
TRBD1	TRBV5-1	TRBJ2-7	.	TGCGCCAGCAGCCAAGGGACAGGGGTTCGCTACGAGCAGTACTTC	CASSQGTGVRYEQYF